One T cell receptor beta chain is described in this entry. The sample belongs to a study of blood T cell repertoires in COVID-19. Overall study context: Samples taken during acute and convalescent COVID-19 were collected in the United States, Italy and Spain. Nucleic acid was either cDNA or gDNA, and it came from T cells, B-cell-depleted T cells, or PBMCs.

Per the study methods: Estimation of nucleated cell counts was performed using reference gene primer amplification. Repertoires were generated with immunoSEQ multiplex PCR, while TCRdb's copy carries only in-frame clones and drops some. V, J and clone size derive from that table, while D and trimming were established from the DNA sequence. The table lists 120,000 or so clones, 75% to 90% of them singletons. The specimen sequenced was peripheral blood. This TCR was sampled from a man aged 70-80 years with active or convalescent COVID-19.

The CDR3 DNA reads TGTGCCAGCAGCCGACTTACTAGCGGATCCTGGTACAATGAGCAGTTCTTC. It codes for CASSRLTSGSWYNEQFF. The chain links TRBV7-6 to TRBJ2-1, with TRBD2 identical over 8 bases. V trimming: 5 bases; J trimming: 4 bases; junction bases outside the gene matches: 13. The CDR3 extends over 17 amino acids. The germline CDR1 and CDR2 sequences are SGHVS and FNYEAQ.